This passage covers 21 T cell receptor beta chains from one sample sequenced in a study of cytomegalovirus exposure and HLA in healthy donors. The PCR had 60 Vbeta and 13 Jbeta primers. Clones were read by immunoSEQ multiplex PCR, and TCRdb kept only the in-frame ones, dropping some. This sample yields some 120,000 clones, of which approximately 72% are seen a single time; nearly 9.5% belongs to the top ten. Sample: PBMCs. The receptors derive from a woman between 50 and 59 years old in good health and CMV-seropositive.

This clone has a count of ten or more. CDR3 residues: CASSPWGGIASEQYF. CDR3 coding DNA: TGTGCCAGTAGTCCCTGGGGAGGGATAGCAAGCGAGCAGTACTTC. This chain links TRBV19 with TRBJ2-7; 7 nucleotides align to TRBD2. This CDR3 is 15 amino acids long. Germline trimming cut 5 bases from V and 6 bases from J; bases unmatched to any gene: 13. Per germline, CDR1 LNHDA and CDR2 SQIVND (reference sequence).

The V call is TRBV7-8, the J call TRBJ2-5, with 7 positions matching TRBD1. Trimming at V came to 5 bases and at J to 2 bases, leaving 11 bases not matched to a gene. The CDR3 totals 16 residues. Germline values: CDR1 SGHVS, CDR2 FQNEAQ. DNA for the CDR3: TGTGCCAGCAGCCATAGGGGACAGCCAAAACAAGAGACCCAGTACTTC. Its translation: CASSHRGQPKQETQYF.

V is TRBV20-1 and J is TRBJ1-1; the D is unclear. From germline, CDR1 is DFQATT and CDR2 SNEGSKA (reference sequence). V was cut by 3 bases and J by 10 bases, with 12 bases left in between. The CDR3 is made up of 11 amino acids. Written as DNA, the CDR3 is TGCAGTGCTAGCCGGCAGTCAGGAGCTTTCTTT. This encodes CSASRQSGAFF.

The DNA of the CDR3 is TGCGCCAGCAGCCCCAAGATCCTACAGATAAATGAAAAACTGTTTTTT. Its protein is CASSPKILQINEKLFF. The chain links TRBV4-1 to TRBJ1-4; D unclear. The germline V and J ends were trimmed by 4 bases and 5 bases, with 17 bases remaining between them. The CDR3 is 16 residues long. Germline CDR1 is MGHRA and CDR2 is YSYEKL.

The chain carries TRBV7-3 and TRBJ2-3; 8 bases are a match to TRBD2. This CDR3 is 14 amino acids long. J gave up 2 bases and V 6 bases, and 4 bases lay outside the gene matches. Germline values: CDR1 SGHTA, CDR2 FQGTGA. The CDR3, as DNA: TGTGCCAGCAGGCTAGCGGGCCCCACAGATACGCAGTATTTT. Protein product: CASRLAGPTDTQYF.

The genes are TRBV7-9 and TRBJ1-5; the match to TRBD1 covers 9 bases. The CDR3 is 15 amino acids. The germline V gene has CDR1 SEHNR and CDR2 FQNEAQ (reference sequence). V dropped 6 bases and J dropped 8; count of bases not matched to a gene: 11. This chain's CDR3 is CASRFRQGVCEPQHF. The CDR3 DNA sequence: TGTGCCAGCAGATTTCGACAGGGGGTATGCGAGCCCCAGCATTTT.

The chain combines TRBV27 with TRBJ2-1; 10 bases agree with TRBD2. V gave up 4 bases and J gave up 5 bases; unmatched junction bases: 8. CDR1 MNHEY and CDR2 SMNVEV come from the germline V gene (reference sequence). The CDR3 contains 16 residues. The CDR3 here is CASSSLAGAIDNEQFF. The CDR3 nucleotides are TGTGCCAGCAGTTCCCTAGCGGGAGCTATTGACAATGAGCAGTTCTTC.

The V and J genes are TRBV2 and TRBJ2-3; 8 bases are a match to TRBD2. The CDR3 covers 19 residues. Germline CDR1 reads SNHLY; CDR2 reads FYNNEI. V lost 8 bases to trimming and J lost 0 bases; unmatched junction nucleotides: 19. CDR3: CASDLRGASGFASTDTQYF. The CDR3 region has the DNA TGTGCCAGCGACCTTCGGGGGGCTAGCGGGTTTGCTAGCACAGATACGCAGTATTTT. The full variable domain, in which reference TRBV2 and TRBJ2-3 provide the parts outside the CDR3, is EPEVTQTPSHQVTQMGQEVILRCVPISNHLYFYWYRQILGQKVEFLVSFYNNEISEKSEIFDDQFSVERPDGSNFTLKIRSTKLEDSAMYFCASDLRGASGFASTDTQYFGPGTRLTVL.

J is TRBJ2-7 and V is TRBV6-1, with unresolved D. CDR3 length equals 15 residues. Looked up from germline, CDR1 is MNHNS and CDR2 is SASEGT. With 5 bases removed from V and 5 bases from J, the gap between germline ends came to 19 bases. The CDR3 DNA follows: TGTGCCAGCAGTCCCCCCCGGGTACCTCTCCACGAGCAGTACTTC. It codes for CASSPPRVPLHEQYF.

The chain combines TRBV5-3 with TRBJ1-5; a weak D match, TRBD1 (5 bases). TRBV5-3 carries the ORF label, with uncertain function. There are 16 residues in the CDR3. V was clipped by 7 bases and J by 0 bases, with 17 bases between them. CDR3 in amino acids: CARRVDSSYSNQPQHF. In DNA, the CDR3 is TGTGCCAGACGGGTTGACAGTTCCTATAGCAATCAGCCCCAGCATTTT.

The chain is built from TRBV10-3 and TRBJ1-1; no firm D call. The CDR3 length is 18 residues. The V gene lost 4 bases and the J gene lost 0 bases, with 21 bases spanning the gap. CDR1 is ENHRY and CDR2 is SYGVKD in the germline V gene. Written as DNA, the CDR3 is TGTGCCATCAGTGGGTCTACGGAGGTTACGAAGGTGAACACTGAAGCTTTCTTT. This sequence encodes CAISGSTEVTKVNTEAFF.

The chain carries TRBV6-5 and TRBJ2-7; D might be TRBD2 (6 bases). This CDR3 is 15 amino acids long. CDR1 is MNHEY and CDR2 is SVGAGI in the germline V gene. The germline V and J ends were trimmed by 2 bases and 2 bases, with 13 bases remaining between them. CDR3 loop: CASSYGAGRPYEQYF. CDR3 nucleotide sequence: TGTGCCAGCAGTTACGGTGCGGGGAGGCCCTACGAGCAGTACTTC.

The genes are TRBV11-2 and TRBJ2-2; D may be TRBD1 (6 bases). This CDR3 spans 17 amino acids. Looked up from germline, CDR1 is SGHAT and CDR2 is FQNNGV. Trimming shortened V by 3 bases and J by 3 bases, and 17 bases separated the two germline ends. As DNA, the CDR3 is TGTGCCAGCAGCTTGGCACACGGGACACAATACACCGGGGAGCTGTTTTTT. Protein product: CASSLAHGTQYTGELFF.

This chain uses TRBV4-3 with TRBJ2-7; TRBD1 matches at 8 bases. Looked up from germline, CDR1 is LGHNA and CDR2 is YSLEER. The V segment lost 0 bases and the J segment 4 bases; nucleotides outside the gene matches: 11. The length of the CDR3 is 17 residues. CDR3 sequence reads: CASSQESGTGGRYEQYF. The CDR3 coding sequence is TGCGCCAGCAGCCAAGAGAGCGGAACAGGGGGTAGGTACGAGCAGTACTTC.

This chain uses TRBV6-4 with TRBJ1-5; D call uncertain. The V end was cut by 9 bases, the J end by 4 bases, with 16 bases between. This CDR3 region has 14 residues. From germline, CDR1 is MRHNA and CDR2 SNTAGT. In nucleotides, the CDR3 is TGTGCCAGTTTCGGGAGAAGAAGAAATCAGCCCCAGCATTTT. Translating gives CASFGRRRNQPQHF.

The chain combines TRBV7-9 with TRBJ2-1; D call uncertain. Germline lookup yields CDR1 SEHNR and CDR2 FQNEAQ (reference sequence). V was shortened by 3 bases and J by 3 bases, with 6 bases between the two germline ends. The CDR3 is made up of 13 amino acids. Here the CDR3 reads CASSFADYNEQFF. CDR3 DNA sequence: TGTGCCAGCAGCTTCGCGGACTACAATGAGCAGTTCTTC.

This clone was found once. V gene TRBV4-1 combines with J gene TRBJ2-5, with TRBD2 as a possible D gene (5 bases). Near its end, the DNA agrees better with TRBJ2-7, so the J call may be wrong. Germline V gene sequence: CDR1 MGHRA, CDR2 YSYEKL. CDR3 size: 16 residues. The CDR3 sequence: CASSQVVLGSPHEQYF. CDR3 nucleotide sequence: TGCGCCAGCAGCCAAGTGGTTTTAGGGAGTCCCCACGAGCAGTACTTC.

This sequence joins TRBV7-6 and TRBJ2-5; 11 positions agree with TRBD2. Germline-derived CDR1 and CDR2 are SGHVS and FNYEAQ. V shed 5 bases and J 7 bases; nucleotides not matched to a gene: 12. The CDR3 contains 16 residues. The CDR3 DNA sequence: TGTGCCAGCAGCCCACACTATAGCGGGGGGGGCGGGACCCAGTACTTC. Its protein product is CASSPHYSGGGGTQYF.

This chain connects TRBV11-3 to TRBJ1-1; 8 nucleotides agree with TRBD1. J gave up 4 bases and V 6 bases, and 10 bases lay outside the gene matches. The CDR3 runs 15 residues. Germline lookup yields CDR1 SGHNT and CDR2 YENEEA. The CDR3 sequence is CASSPRGQGVTEAFF. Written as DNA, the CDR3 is TGTGCCAGCAGTCCGAGAGGACAGGGAGTCACTGAAGCTTTCTTT.

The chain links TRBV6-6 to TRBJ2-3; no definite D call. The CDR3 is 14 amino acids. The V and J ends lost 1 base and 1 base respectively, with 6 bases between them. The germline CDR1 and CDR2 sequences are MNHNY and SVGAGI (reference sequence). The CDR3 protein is CASSYLTRTDTQYF. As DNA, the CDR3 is TGTGCCAGCAGTTACTTGACTCGCACAGATACGCAGTATTTT.

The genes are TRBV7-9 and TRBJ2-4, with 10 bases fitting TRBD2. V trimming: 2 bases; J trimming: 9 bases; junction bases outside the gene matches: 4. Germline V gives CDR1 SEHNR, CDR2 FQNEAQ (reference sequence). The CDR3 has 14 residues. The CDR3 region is CASSLLAGVGIQYF. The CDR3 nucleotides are TGTGCCAGCAGCTTACTAGCGGGAGTAGGCATTCAGTACTTC.